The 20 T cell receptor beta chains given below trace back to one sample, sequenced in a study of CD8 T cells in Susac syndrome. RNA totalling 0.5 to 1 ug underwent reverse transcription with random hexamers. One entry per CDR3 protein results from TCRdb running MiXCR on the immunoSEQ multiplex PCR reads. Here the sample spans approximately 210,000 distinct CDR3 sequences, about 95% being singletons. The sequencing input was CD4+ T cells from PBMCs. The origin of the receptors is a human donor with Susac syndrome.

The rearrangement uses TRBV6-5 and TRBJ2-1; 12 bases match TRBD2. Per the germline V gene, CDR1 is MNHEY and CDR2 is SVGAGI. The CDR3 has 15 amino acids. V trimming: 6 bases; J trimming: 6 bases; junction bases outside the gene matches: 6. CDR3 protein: CASSRLAGERNEQFF. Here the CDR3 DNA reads TGTGCCAGCAGCCGACTAGCGGGGGAACGCAATGAGCAGTTCTTC.

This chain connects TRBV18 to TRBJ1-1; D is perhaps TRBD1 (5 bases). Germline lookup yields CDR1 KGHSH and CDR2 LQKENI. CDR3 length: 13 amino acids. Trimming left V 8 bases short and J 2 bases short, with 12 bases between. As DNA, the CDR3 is TGTGCCAGCAGCTCCCAGGGCAACACTGAAGCTTTCTTT. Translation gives CASSSQGNTEAFF.

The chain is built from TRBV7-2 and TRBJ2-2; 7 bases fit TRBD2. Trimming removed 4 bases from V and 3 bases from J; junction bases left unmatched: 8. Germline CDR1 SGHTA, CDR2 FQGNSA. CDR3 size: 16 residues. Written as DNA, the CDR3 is TGTGCCAGCAGCTCATCGTGGGGGGGAGACACCGGGGAGCTGTTTTTT. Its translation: CASSSSWGGDTGELFF.

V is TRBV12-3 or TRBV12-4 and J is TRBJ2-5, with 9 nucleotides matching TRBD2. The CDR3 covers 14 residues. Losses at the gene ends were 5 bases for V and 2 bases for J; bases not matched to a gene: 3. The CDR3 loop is CASSHSGGQETQYF. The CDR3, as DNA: TGTGCCAGCAGTCATAGCGGGGGACAAGAGACCCAGTACTTC.

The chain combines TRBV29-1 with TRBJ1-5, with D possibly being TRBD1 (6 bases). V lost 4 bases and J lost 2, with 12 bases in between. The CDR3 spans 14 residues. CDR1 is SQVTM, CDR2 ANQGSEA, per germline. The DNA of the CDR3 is TGCAGCGTTGGGGGGCGAGGCGGCAATCAGCCCCAGCATTTT. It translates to CSVGGRGGNQPQHF. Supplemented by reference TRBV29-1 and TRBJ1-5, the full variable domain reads SAVISQKPSRDICQRGTSLTIQCQVDSQVTMMFWYRQQPGQSLTLIATANQGSEATYESGFVIDKFPISRPNLTFSTLTVSNMSPEDSSIYLCSVGGRGGNQPQHFGDGTRLSIL.

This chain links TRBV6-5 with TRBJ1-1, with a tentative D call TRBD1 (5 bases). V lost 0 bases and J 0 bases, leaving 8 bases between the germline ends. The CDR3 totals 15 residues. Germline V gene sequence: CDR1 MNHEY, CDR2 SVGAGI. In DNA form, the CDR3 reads TGTGCCAGCAGTTACTCTTGGGGGATGAACACTGAAGCTTTCTTT. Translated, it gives CASSYSWGMNTEAFF.

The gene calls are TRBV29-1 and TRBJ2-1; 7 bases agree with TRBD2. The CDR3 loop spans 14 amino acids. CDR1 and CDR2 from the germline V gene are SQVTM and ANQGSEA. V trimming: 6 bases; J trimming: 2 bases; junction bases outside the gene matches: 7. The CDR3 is CSVGETSPYNEQFF. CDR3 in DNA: TGCAGCGTCGGGGAGACTAGCCCCTACAATGAGCAGTTCTTC.

The CDR3 reads CASTSYSYEQYF. The DNA of the CDR3 is TGTGCCAGCACCTCTTACTCGTACGAGCAGTACTTC. The J gene is TRBJ2-7, the V gene TRBV12-3 or TRBV12-4; the D is unclear. With 7 bases removed from V and 4 bases from J, the gap between germline ends came to 11 bases. The CDR3 extends over 12 amino acids.

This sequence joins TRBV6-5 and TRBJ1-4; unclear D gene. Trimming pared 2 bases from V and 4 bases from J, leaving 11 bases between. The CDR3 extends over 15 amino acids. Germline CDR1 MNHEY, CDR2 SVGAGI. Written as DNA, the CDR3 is TGTGCCAGCAGTTACAGGCCGGAGGATAATGAAAAACTGTTTTTT. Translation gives CASSYRPEDNEKLFF.

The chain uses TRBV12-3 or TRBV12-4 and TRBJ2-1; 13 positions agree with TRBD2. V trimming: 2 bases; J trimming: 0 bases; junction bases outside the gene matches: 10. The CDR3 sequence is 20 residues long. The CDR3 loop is CASSLRLAGGSLSSYNEQFF. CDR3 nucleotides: TGTGCCAGCAGTTTAAGACTAGCGGGGGGTTCACTAAGCTCCTACAATGAGCAGTTCTTC.

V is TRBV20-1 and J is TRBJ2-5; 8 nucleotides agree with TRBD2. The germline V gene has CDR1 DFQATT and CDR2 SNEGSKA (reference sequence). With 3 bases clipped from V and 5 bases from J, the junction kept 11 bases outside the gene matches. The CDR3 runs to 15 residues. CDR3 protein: CSARSRGGARETQYF. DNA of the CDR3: TGCAGTGCTAGGTCCCGGGGGGGGGCACGGGAGACCCAGTACTTC.

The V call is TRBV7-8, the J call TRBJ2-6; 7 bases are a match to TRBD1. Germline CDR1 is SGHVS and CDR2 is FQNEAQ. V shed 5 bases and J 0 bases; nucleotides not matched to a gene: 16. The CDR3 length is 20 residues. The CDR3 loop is CASSPRLGRGGHSGANVLTF. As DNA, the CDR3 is TGTGCCAGCAGCCCACGTTTAGGTAGAGGGGGCCACTCTGGGGCCAACGTCCTGACTTTC.

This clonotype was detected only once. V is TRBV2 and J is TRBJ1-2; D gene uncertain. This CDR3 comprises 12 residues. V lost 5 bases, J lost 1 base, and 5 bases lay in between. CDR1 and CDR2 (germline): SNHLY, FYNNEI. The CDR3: CASSRFNYGYTF. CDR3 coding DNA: TGTGCCAGCAGTCGGTTTAACTATGGCTACACCTTC.

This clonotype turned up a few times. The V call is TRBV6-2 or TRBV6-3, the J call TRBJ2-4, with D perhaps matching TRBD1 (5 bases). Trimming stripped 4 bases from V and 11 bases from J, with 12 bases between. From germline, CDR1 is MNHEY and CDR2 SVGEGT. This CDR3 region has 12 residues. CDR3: CASSSTGLVQYF. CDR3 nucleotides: TGTGCCAGCAGTTCCACAGGTCTTGTTCAGTACTTC.

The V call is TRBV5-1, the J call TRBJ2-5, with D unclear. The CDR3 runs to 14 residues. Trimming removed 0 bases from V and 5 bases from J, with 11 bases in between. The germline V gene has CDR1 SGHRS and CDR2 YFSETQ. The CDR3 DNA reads TGCGCCAGCAGCTTGGGCAGTAGGGCTGAGACCCAGTACTTC. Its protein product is CASSLGSRAETQYF.

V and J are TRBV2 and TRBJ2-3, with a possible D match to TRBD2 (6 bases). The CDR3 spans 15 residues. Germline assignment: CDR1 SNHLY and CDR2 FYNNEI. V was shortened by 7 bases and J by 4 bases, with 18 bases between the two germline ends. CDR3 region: CASNRAGWGSDTQYF. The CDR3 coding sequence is TGTGCCAGCAACCGTGCGGGGTGGGGCTCAGATACGCAGTATTTT.

The CDR3 loop reads CASSTGPSGWSEQYF. CDR3 DNA sequence: TGTGCCAGCAGTACCGGTCCTTCCGGATGGAGTGAGCAGTACTTC. The chain uses TRBV6-2 or TRBV6-3 and TRBJ2-7, with D hard to call. Trimming left V 5 bases short and J 7 bases short, with 21 bases between. The CDR3 is made up of 15 amino acids. The germline CDR1 and CDR2 sequences are MNHEY and SVGEGT.

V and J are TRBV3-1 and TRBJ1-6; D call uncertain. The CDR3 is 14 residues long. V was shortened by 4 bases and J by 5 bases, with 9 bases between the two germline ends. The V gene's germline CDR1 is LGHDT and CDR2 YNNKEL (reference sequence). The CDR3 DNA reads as TGTGCCAGCAGCCTCCGGGTCGATAATTCACCCCTCCACTTT. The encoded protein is CASSLRVDNSPLHF.

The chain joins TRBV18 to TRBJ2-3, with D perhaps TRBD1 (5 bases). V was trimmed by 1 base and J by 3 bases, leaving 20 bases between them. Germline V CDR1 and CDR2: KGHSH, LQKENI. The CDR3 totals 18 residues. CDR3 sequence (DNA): TGTGCCAGCTCACCACGTATTCCCCAGGGCAGAAAAACAGATACGCAGTATTTT. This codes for CASSPRIPQGRKTDTQYF.

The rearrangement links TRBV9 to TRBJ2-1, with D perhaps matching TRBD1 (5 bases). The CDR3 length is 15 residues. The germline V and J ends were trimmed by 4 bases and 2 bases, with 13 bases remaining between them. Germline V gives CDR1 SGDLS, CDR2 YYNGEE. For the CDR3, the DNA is TGTGCCAGCAGCAATACAGGTAACGCCTACAATGAGCAGTTCTTC. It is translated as CASSNTGNAYNEQFF.